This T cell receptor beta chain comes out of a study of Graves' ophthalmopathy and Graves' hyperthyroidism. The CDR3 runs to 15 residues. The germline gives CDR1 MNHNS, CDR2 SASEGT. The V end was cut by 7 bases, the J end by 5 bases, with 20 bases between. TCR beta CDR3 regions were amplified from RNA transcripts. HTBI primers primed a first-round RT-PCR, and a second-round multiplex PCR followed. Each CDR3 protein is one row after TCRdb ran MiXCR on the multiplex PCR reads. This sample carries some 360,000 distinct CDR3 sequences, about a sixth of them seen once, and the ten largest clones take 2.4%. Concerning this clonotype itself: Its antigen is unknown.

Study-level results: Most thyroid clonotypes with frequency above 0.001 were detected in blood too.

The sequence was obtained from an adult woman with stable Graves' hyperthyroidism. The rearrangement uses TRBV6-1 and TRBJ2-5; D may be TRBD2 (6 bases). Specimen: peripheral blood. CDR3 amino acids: CASTPSWGVKETQYF. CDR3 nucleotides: TGTGCCAGCACACCTTCGTGGGGGGTAAAGGAGACCCAGTACTTC.